What follows describes a single TCR beta chain. Antigen: not known. With 60 Vbeta and 13 Jbeta primers, the PCR was carried out. Here immunoSEQ multiplex PCR was the method, and the copy in TCRdb shows in-frame clones only, minus some. In the table there are about 160,000 clones, roughly 65% of which are singletons. The sample originates from a study of cytomegalovirus exposure and HLA in healthy donors. Whole-study results and caveats: Serostatus for CMV was the only available immune exposure information. In a later analysis, 16,951 TCR beta sequences were associated with HLA alleles at 0.05 false discovery rate.

Germline V CDR1 and CDR2: SGHAT, FQNNGV. This CDR3 is 19 amino acids long. With V trimmed by 3 bases and J by 1 base, 12 bases remained unmatched. The TCR sequence derives from a young man in good health and CMV-seropositive. V usage is TRBV11-2 and J usage is TRBJ1-1, with TRBD1 matching over 12 bases. The specimen was PBMCs. The DNA for the CDR3 is TGTGCCAGCAGCTTTTGGGACAGGGGGCGGAACGTTCGGAACACTGAAGCTTTCTTT. It codes for CASSFWDRGRNVRNTEAFF.